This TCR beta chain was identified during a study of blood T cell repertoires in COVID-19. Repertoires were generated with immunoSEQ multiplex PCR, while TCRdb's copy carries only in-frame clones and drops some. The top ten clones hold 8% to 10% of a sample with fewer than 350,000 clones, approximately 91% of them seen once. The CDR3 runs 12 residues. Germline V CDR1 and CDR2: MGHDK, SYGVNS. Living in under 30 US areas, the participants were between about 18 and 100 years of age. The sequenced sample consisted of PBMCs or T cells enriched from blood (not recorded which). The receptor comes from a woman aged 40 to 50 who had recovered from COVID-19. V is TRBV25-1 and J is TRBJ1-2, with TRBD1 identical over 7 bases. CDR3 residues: CASRQGLYGYTF. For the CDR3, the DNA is TGTGCGTCCAGACAGGGCCTTTATGGCTACACCTTC.